These 20 T cell receptor beta chains originate from one sample sequenced in a study of cytomegalovirus exposure and HLA in healthy donors. Assay: immunoSEQ multiplex PCR; the TCRdb copy retains only in-frame clones and omits some. Among 150,000 to 200,000 clones listed, approximately 96% were seen once. The sample comprised PBMCs. The receptor set was obtained from a woman aged 18-29 years in good health and CMV-seronegative.

The genes are TRBV14 and TRBJ2-7; 10 positions match TRBD1. The CDR3 is made up of 16 amino acids. CDR1 and CDR2 (germline): SGHDN, FVKESK. Trimming took 0 bases from V and 9 from J; bases not matched to a gene: 11. The DNA for the CDR3 is TGTGCCAGCAGCCAAGATTTGGGACAGGGGAGCTTCGGGCAGTACTTC. As protein: CASSQDLGQGSFGQYF. Full variable domain (missing parts from reference TRBV14 and TRBJ2-7): EAGVTQFPSHSVIEKGQTVTLRCDPISGHDNLYWYRRVMGKEIKFLLHFVKESKQDESGMPNNRFLAERTGGTYSTLKVQPAELEDSGVYFCASSQDLGQGSFGQYFGPGTRLTVT.

V usage is TRBV4-2 and J usage is TRBJ2-6; 9 bases match TRBD1. The V gene's germline CDR1 is LGHNA and CDR2 YNFKEQ. This CDR3 is 19 amino acids long. The trim removed 0 bases at V and 3 bases at J, leaving 9 bases unmatched. The CDR3 spells CASSQDLTGGALGANVLTF. DNA of the CDR3: TGTGCCAGCAGCCAAGACCTGACAGGGGGGGCCCTTGGGGCCAACGTCCTGACTTTC.

This chain joins TRBV7-9 and TRBJ1-1; no clear D gene. Trimming took 1 base from V and 5 from J, leaving 8 bases between them. The CDR3 sequence is 13 residues long. Germline lookup yields CDR1 SEHNR and CDR2 FQNEAQ (reference sequence). The CDR3 loop is CASSLDSTTEAFF. The CDR3 nucleotides are TGTGCCAGCAGCTTAGACTCAACTACTGAAGCTTTCTTT.

The gene calls are TRBV6-5 and TRBJ1-5; TRBD1 aligns across 8 bases. Losses at the gene ends were 5 bases for V and 2 bases for J; bases not matched to a gene: 2. The CDR3 sequence is 14 residues long. Germline V gene sequence: CDR1 MNHEY, CDR2 SVGAGI. CDR3 nucleotides: TGTGCCAGCAGTCCGGACAGGGGCAATCAGCCCCAGCATTTT. This translates into CASSPDRGNQPQHF.

The chain is built from TRBV5-1 and TRBJ2-2; D uncertain. The CDR3 runs to 16 residues. V was clipped by 0 bases and J by 3 bases, with 12 bases between them. Germline-derived CDR1 and CDR2 are SGHRS and YFSETQ. The CDR3 region has the DNA TGCGCCAGCAGCTTGGGGATCGGGTTGTACACCGGGGAGCTGTTTTTT. Amino acids: CASSLGIGLYTGELFF.

The chain links TRBV5-4 to TRBJ2-7, with D perhaps matching TRBD1 (5 bases). The germline V gene encodes CDR1 SGHNT and CDR2 YYREEE (reference sequence). The V gene lost 4 bases and the J gene lost 2 bases, with 13 bases spanning the gap. CDR3 size: 14 residues. The CDR3 nucleotides read TGTGCCAGCAGCGACGCGACAGAACCCTACGAGCAGTACTTC. Its protein is CASSDATEPYEQYF.

The CDR3 spells CASLRTDTQYF. The CDR3 DNA reads as TGTGCCAGTCTGCGAACAGATACGCAGTATTTT. The chain has TRBV6-6 and TRBJ2-3; D is uncertain. From germline, CDR1 is MNHNY and CDR2 SVGAGI (reference sequence). This CDR3 spans 11 amino acids. Trimming left V 9 bases short and J 3 bases short, with 7 bases between.

This chain joins TRBV4-3 and TRBJ1-6; D gene unclear. There are 13 residues in the CDR3. V lost 0 bases and J lost 10, with 7 bases in between. Germline-derived CDR1 and CDR2 are LGHNA and YSLEER. The CDR3 sequence is CASSQDPGSPLHF. In DNA, the CDR3 is TGCGCCAGCAGCCAAGATCCTGGCTCACCCCTCCACTTT.

This sequence joins TRBV10-2 and TRBJ1-2, with D unresolved. With 3 bases removed from V and 8 bases from J, the gap between germline ends came to 13 bases. The germline gives CDR1 WSHSY, CDR2 SAAADI. The CDR3 length is 13 residues. The CDR3: CASSDRREGGYTF. CDR3 nucleotides: TGCGCCAGCAGTGATAGGAGGGAAGGAGGCTACACCTTC.

The rearrangement links TRBV5-4 to TRBJ1-2; a possible D gene is TRBD1 (5 bases). Trimming removed 7 bases at V and 8 bases at J, with 18 bases between. The CDR3 has 13 amino acids. The germline V gene encodes CDR1 SGHNT and CDR2 YYREEE (reference sequence). CDR3 DNA sequence: TGTGCCAGCCGATCGGGTCAGGGCCGGGGCTACACCTTC. Its translation is CASRSGQGRGYTF.

The rearrangement joins TRBV9 to TRBJ2-2, with TRBD2 matching 7 bases. V shed 0 bases, J shed 7 bases, and the junction held 12 bases outside the gene matches. This CDR3 contains 17 residues. Germline V CDR1 and CDR2: SGDLS, YYNGEE. This CDR3 is CASSVEFGAGSVGELFF. DNA for the CDR3: TGTGCCAGCAGCGTAGAATTTGGAGCGGGGTCGGTCGGGGAGCTGTTTTTT.

The genes are TRBV6-5 and TRBJ1-2; possible D gene TRBD1, 6 bases. The germline CDR1 and CDR2 sequences are MNHEY and SVGAGI. The CDR3 is 13 residues long. Deletions cut 2 bases from V and 4 bases from J, with 8 bases between. CDR3 sequence (DNA): TGTGCCAGCAGTTACGCCAGGGGCTATGGCTACACCTTC. Amino acid sequence: CASSYARGYGYTF.

The chain combines TRBV5-4 with TRBJ2-1; D gene unclear. The V end lost 1 base, the J end lost 7 bases, and 3 bases lay between the germline ends. The CDR3 covers 11 residues. The germline CDR1 and CDR2 sequences are SGHNT and YYREEE (reference sequence). CDR3 nucleotides: TGTGCCAGCAGCTTGACAAATGAGCAGTTCTTC. Translation: CASSLTNEQFF.

V usage is TRBV4-1 and J usage is TRBJ2-7; tentative D call: TRBD1 (5 bases). This CDR3 comprises 13 residues. Deletions cut 1 base from V and 4 bases from J, with 8 bases between. Germline V lookup: CDR1 MGHRA, CDR2 YSYEKL. The chain's CDR3 is CASSQAQGYEQYF. CDR3 in DNA: TGCGCCAGCAGCCAAGCTCAGGGTTACGAGCAGTACTTC.

The chain joins TRBV13 to TRBJ1-2; D possibly corresponds to TRBD1 (5 bases). Germline-derived CDR1 and CDR2 are PRHDT and FYEKMQ (reference sequence). V was shortened by 4 bases and J by 3 bases, with 12 bases between the two germline ends. The CDR3 loop spans 14 amino acids. The CDR3 region is CASSSRTTHYGYTF. CDR3 DNA: TGTGCCAGCAGCTCAAGGACAACCCACTATGGCTACACCTTC.

The V and J genes are TRBV7-2 and TRBJ1-4; 7 bases agree with TRBD1. Germline CDR1 and CDR2: SGHTA and FQGNSA. The CDR3 runs 15 residues. V gave up 0 bases and J gave up 7 bases; unmatched junction bases: 5. CDR3 coding DNA: TGTGCCAGCAGCTTAGCTAGGGGGCTTGGTGAAAAACTGTTTTTT. Protein sequence: CASSLARGLGEKLFF.

The chain couples TRBV4-3 to TRBJ2-7; tentative D call: TRBD1 (5 bases). Germline lookup yields CDR1 LGHNA and CDR2 YSLEER. The CDR3 consists of 18 residues. Trimming left V 0 bases short and J 1 base short, with 19 bases between. The CDR3 loop is CASSQDRTQQGLSYEQYF. CDR3 sequence (DNA): TGCGCCAGCAGCCAAGATCGAACCCAGCAGGGCCTATCCTACGAGCAGTACTTC.

The CDR3: CASRTGSSYNSPLHF. As DNA, the CDR3 is TGTGCCAGCAGGACAGGGAGCTCCTATAATTCACCCCTCCACTTT. The gene calls are TRBV25-1 and TRBJ1-6; 7 bases fit TRBD1. The junction had 2 bases not matched to a gene; V was cut back by 6 bases and J by 0 bases. This CDR3 region has 15 residues. From germline, CDR1 is MGHDK and CDR2 SYGVNS.

This clone has a single count. This sequence joins TRBV27 and TRBJ1-1; tentatively, D is TRBD1 (5 bases). Germline V gene lookup returns CDR1 MNHEY and CDR2 SMNVEV (reference sequence). Trimming removed 5 bases at V and 6 bases at J, with 13 bases between. The CDR3 spans 13 residues. The CDR3 nucleotides are TGTGCCAGCAGTACTCAGGGATTGTCTGAAGCTTTCTTT. This sequence encodes CASSTQGLSEAFF.

The chain has TRBV7-3 and TRBJ2-1; 7 bases are shared with TRBD1. The CDR3 is 19 residues long. Germline CDR1 reads SGHTA; CDR2 reads FQGTGA. V gave up 5 bases and J gave up 5 bases; unmatched junction bases: 21. CDR3 bases: TGTGCCAGCAGCCGACCAACAGGGGAGAAAAGACCCTGGGACAATGAGCAGTTCTTC. The encoded protein is CASSRPTGEKRPWDNEQFF.